This record concerns one T cell receptor beta chain sequence. This record comes from a study of blood T cell repertoires in COVID-19. TCRdb's table, derived via immunoSEQ multiplex PCR, lists solely in-frame clones and lacks some. The sample yields about 55,000 clones, about 88% seen once. Germline V gives CDR1 SGHDT, CDR2 YYEEEE. With 4 bases clipped from V and 4 bases from J, the junction kept 3 bases outside the gene matches. This CDR3 is built from 14 residues. The chain employs TRBV5-6 and TRBJ2-1; 9 positions match TRBD1. This clonotype was obtained from a man between 60 and 75 years old with active COVID-19. Sequences were obtained from peripheral blood. The CDR3 nucleotides read TGTGCCAGCAGCAGCGGGACAGGGTACAATGAGCAGTTCTTC. Encoded protein: CASSSGTGYNEQFF.